Presented here are 22 T cell receptor beta chains from one specimen sequenced in a study of tumor-infiltrating lymphocytes in primary liver carcinoma. Germline DNA was also extracted, and blood RNA derived from unsorted whole blood. A primer matching the constant region was used to make TCR beta cDNA from approximately 0.55 ug of total RNA. Slightly modified ARM-PCR with three nested multiplex PCR rounds yielded TCR beta libraries. The two initial PCR rounds, ten to eleven cycles each, used TRBV1-TRBV30 forward and C-beta reverse primers. TCRdb analysed the multiplex PCR reads with MiXCR anew, one entry per CDR3 protein. The table has 250,000 to 400,000 distinct CDR3 sequences, about 60% seen once. Sequences were obtained from peripheral blood. All receptors come from a man in his forties with primary liver carcinoma and hepatitis B virus infection.

This clonotype was seen once. No conserved phenylalanine or tryptophan is present at the end of the CDR3, so a read error is the likely explanation. This chain joins TRBV6-5 and TRBJ2-3, with D perhaps TRBD2 (7 bases). Germline V gene data show CDR1 as MNHEY and CDR2 as SVGAGI. The CDR3 is 12 amino acids. The DNA for the CDR3 is TGCGCCAGCAGTTACCCCGGGGGGCCGCAGTATATT. Its protein is CASSYPGGPQYI.

On this clonotype itself: A read error is possible here, since a much larger clone lies one base away. The chain combines TRBV29-1 with TRBJ1-2, with D perhaps TRBD1 (6 bases). The CDR3 is made up of 11 amino acids. CDR1 is SQVTM and CDR2 is ANQGSEA in the germline V gene. V lost 4 bases to trimming and J lost 8 bases, with 11 bases between them. The CDR3, as DNA: TGCAGCGTTGGTCAGGGGTGGGGCTACACCTTC. It codes for CSVGQGWGYTF.

Concerning this clonotype: This may come from a read error, since a much larger clone is one base off. This chain joins TRBV6-1 and TRBJ1-1; TRBD1 matches 7 bases. This CDR3 is 16 amino acids long. Germline V CDR1 and CDR2: MNHNS, SASEGT. J was trimmed by 7 bases and V by 4 bases; bases with no gene match: 15. The CDR3 sequence: CASSGAIGGGRNEAFF. DNA for the CDR3: TGTGCCAGCAGTGGAGCGATAGGGGGCGGACGGAATGAAGCTTTCTTT.

The genes are TRBV6-6 and TRBJ2-7; D might be TRBD1 or TRBD2, each matching 5 bases. V shed 0 bases and J shed 5 bases, with 14 bases lying between them. The germline V gene has CDR1 MNHNY and CDR2 SVGAGI (reference sequence). The CDR3 has 15 amino acids. DNA of the CDR3: TGTGCCAGCAGTTACTCGAGCGGACAAGCCCACGAGCAGTACTTC. Translating it yields CASSYSSGQAHEQYF.

A note on this clonotype: Just one base apart from a much larger clone, this may be a read error. V gene TRBV4-2 combines with J gene TRBJ2-7; 7 nucleotides line up with TRBD2. The CDR3 consists of 13 residues. V shed 4 bases, J shed 5 bases, and the junction held 5 bases outside the gene matches. Germline CDR1 is LGHNA and CDR2 is YNFKEQ. The DNA of the CDR3 is TGTGCCAGCAGCCTCGGACTAGAGGACGAGCAGTACTTC. Residues: CASSLGLEDEQYF.

At least ten counts were recorded for this clonotype. The chain uses TRBV6-5 and TRBJ1-1; 11 bases agree with TRBD1. Germline trimming cut 6 bases from V and 5 bases from J; bases unmatched to any gene: 5. The germline V gene has CDR1 MNHEY and CDR2 SVGAGI. The CDR3 loop spans 14 amino acids. In DNA, the CDR3 is TGTGCCAGCAGGACCGGGACAGGGGGAACTGAAGCTTTCTTT. It specifies CASRTGTGGTEAFF.

This clonotype was picked up a small number of times. The chain combines TRBV28 with TRBJ2-6, with a possible D match to TRBD1 (6 bases). Per germline, CDR1 MDHEN and CDR2 SYDVKM. The CDR3 contains 18 residues. Trimming removed 6 bases at V and 0 bases at J, with 18 bases between. The CDR3 region is CASRKGGTPTSGANVLTF. The CDR3 coding sequence is TGTGCCAGCAGAAAAGGGGGAACTCCAACCTCTGGGGCCAACGTCCTGACTTTC.

In the case of this clonotype: At one boundary the junction diverges from the germline segment, which might be a read error. The chain carries TRBV28 and TRBJ1-2, with D possibly being TRBD1 (5 bases). The CDR3 is 15 amino acids. CDR1 is MDHEN and CDR2 is SYDVKM in the germline V gene. Here the CDR3 DNA reads TGTGCCAGCAGTCGTCAGTGGGAGGGGACGAAGGGCTACATCTTC. Protein sequence: CASSRQWEGTKGYIF.

This rearrangement joins TRBV7-9 to TRBJ1-4, with a tentative D call TRBD1 (5 bases). Trimming removed 5 bases from V and 7 bases from J, with 17 bases in between. The CDR3 consists of 15 residues. CDR1 is SEHNR and CDR2 is FQNEAQ in the germline V gene (reference sequence). CDR3 loop: CASSGDGPGGEKLFF. For the CDR3, the DNA is TGTGCCAGCAGCGGGGACGGGCCCGGGGGTGAAAAACTGTTTTTT.

As for this clonotype: With a much larger clone just one base away, this may be a read error. V and J are TRBV4-1 and TRBJ2-1, with no clear D. This CDR3 comprises 11 residues. V lost 1 base and J 11 bases, leaving 6 bases between the germline ends. CDR1 is MGHRA, CDR2 YSYEKL, per germline. The CDR3 here is CASSQVNKQFF. The CDR3 region has the DNA TGCGCCAGCAGCCAAGTAAACAAGCAGTTCTTC.

J is TRBJ1-1 and V is TRBV30, with D unclear. The CDR3 is 13 residues long. Germline CDR1 reads GTSNPN; CDR2 reads SVGIG (reference sequence). V was clipped by 3 bases and J by 3 bases, with 11 bases between them. CDR3 residues: CAWRIVGYTEAFF. CDR3 in DNA: TGTGCCTGGAGAATTGTGGGTTACACTGAAGCTTTCTTT.

This clonotype occurred a few times. A read error may account for a junction end that differs from germline. The chain combines TRBV6-4 with TRBJ2-3, with unresolved D. Germline values: CDR1 MRHNA, CDR2 SNTAGT. The CDR3 has 13 residues. The CDR3 region is CASSEDNTDTLYF. The CDR3 DNA is TGTGCCAGCAGTGAAGACAACACAGATACGCTGTATTTT.

In regard to this clonotype: This may stem from a read error, because a much larger clone lies one nucleotide away. V gene TRBV6-2 or TRBV6-3 combines with J gene TRBJ2-6; D gene uncertain. Germline V gene sequence: CDR1 MNHEY, CDR2 SVGEGT. The CDR3 is made up of 17 amino acids. As DNA, the CDR3 is TGTACCAGCAGTTCCCTTCCACCGACCTCTGGGGCCAACGTCCTGACTTTC. Translating gives CTSSSLPPTSGANVLTF.

This clonotype has a single count. Lacking the conserved final phenylalanine or tryptophan, this CDR3 likely reflects a read error. The chain carries TRBV5-1 and TRBJ2-7; 7 bases map to TRBD1. CDR1 is SGHRS and CDR2 is YFSETQ in the germline V gene. The V gene end was trimmed by 2 bases and the J gene end by 7 bases; junction bases not matched to a gene: 6. The CDR3 is 13 amino acids. CDR3 nucleotides: TGCGCCAGCAGCTTAAGGGGGCAAAGGGAGCAGTACTAC. Translating gives CASSLRGQREQYY.

Comments on this clonotype: A read error is possible here, since a much larger clone lies one base away. The V gene is TRBV12-3 or TRBV12-4, the J gene TRBJ2-1, with a possible D match to TRBD2 (5 bases). Trimming removed 6 bases from V and 0 bases from J, with 9 bases in between. The CDR3 spans 14 residues. Written as DNA, the CDR3 is TGTGCCAGCAGACCCGGGGACTCCTACAATGAGCAGTTCTTC. As protein: CASRPGDSYNEQFF.

This chain connects TRBV5-4 to TRBJ2-1; tentative D call: TRBD2 (6 bases). Trimming pared 6 bases from V and 3 bases from J, leaving 16 bases between. There are 15 residues in the CDR3. Germline lookup yields CDR1 SGHNT and CDR2 YYREEE (reference sequence). The CDR3 region is CASNPMTGGYNEQFF. As DNA, the CDR3 is TGTGCCAGCAACCCCATGACCGGGGGCTACAATGAGCAGTTCTTC.

Ten or more counts support this clonotype. J is TRBJ1-1 and V is TRBV14; TRBD1 is a possible D gene (6 bases). Per the germline V gene, CDR1 is SGHDN and CDR2 is FVKESK. V was clipped by 2 bases and J by 5 bases, with 12 bases between them. This CDR3 comprises 14 residues. The CDR3 DNA is TGTGCCAGCAGCCAACAGGGGCGGGGTACTGAAGCTTTCTTT. It yields the protein CASSQQGRGTEAFF.

There are a few counts of this clonotype. This sequence joins TRBV14 and TRBJ2-5; the D gene could be TRBD1 or TRBD2 (5 bases each). With 5 bases removed from V and 5 bases from J, the gap between germline ends came to 15 bases. The CDR3 contains 14 residues. Germline V gives CDR1 SGHDN, CDR2 FVKESK. In DNA, the CDR3 is TGTGCCAGCAGCTTAAACTGGGGCGGGGAGACCCAGTACTTC. It translates to CASSLNWGGETQYF. Based on the CDR3 plus reference TRBV14 and TRBJ2-5, the full variable domain is EAGVTQFPSHSVIEKGQTVTLRCDPISGHDNLYWYRRVMGKEIKFLLHFVKESKQDESGMPNNRFLAERTGGTYSTLKVQPAELEDSGVYFCASSLNWGGETQYFGPGTRLLVL.

V usage is TRBV30 and J usage is TRBJ2-5; possibly TRBD1 for D (6 bases). Germline assignment: CDR1 GTSNPN and CDR2 SVGIG (reference sequence). V was shortened by 2 bases and J by 0 bases, with 10 bases between the two germline ends. CDR3 length: 14 residues. CDR3 sequence: CAWSMAGDQETQYF. CDR3 bases: TGTGCCTGGAGTATGGCAGGGGACCAAGAGACCCAGTACTTC.

Details on this clonotype: This may arise from a read error, as a much more abundant clone is one base away. The J gene is TRBJ2-7, the V gene TRBV6-2 or TRBV6-3; D perhaps matches TRBD1 (6 bases). Germline V gene data show CDR1 as MNHEY and CDR2 as SVGEGT. The CDR3 runs to 11 residues. The V end was cut by 11 bases, the J end by 5 bases, with 13 bases between. For the CDR3, the DNA is TGTGCCGGGGACAAGGGGCACGAGCAGTACTTC. Amino acids: CAGDKGHEQYF.

In its sample, this clonotype was seen once. Germline and junction disagree at one end, which may indicate a read error. This sequence joins TRBV6-6 and TRBJ2-3, with 9 bases aligning to TRBD2. The CDR3 length is 16 residues. The germline V gene has CDR1 MNHNY and CDR2 SVGAGI (reference sequence). The CDR3 protein is CASGSPGLAGTDTQCF. For the CDR3, the DNA is TGTGCCAGCGGCTCCCCGGGACTAGCCGGCACTGATACGCAGTGTTTT.

This chain links TRBV29-1 with TRBJ1-1, with D unresolved. CDR1 and CDR2 (germline): SQVTM, ANQGSEA. Trimming left V 8 bases short and J 3 bases short, with 19 bases between. The length of the CDR3 is 14 residues. The CDR3 DNA is TGCAGCATTAAACGACTAGACCGATACACTGAAGCTTTCTTT. Protein sequence: CSIKRLDRYTEAFF.